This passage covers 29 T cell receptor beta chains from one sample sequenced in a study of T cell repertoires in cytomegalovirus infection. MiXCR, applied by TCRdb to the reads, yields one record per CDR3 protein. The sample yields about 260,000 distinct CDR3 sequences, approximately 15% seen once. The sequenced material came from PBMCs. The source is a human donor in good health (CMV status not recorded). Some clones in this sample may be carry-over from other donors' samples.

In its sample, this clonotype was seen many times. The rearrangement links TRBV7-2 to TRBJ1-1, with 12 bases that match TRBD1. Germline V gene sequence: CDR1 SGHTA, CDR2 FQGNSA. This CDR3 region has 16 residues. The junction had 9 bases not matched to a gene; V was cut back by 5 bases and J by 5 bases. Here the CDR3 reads CASSPRDRGRWTEAFF. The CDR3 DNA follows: TGTGCCAGCAGCCCTCGGGACAGGGGGCGATGGACTGAAGCTTTCTTT.

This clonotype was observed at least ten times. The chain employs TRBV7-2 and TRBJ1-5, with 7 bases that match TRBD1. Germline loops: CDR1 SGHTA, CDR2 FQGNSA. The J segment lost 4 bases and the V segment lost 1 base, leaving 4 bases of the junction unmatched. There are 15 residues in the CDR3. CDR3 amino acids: CASSLDRGMNQPQHF. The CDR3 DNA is TGTGCCAGCAGCTTAGACAGGGGTATGAATCAGCCCCAGCATTTT.

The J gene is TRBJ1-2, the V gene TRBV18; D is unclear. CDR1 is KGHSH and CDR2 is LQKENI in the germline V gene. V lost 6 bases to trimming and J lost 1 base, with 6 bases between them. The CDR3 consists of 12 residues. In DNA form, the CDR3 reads TGTGCCAGCTCCGTGGATAACTATGGCTACACCTTC. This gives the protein CASSVDNYGYTF. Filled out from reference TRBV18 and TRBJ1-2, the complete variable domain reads NAGVMQNPRHLVRRRGQEARLRCSPMKGHSHVYWYRQLPEEGLKFMVYLQKENIIDESGMPKERFSAEFPKEGPSILRIQQVVRGDSAAYFCASSVDNYGYTFGSGTRLTVV.

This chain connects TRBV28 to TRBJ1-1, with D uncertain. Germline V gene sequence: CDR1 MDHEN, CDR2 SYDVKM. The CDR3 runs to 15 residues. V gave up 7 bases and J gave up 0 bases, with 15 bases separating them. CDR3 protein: CASTSGGDMNTEAFF. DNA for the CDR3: TGTGCCAGCACCTCGGGCGGAGACATGAACACTGAAGCTTTCTTT. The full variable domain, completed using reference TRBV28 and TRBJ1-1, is DVKVTQSSRYLVKRTGEKVFLECVQDMDHENMFWYRQDPGLGLRLIYFSYDVKMKEKGDIPEGYSVSREKKERFSLILESASTNQTSMYLCASTSGGDMNTEAFFGQGTRLTVV.

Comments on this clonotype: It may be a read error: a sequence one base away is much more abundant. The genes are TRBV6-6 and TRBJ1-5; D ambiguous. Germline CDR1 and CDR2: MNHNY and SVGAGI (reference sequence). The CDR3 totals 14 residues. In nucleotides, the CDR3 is TGTGCCAGCACGCGGGAGGGTGTCGGTCAGCCCCAGCAGTTT. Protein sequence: CASTREGVGQPQQF.

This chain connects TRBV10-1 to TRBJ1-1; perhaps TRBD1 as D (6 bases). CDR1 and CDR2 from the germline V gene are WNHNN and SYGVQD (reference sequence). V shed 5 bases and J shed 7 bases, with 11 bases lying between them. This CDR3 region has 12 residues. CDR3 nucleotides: TGCGCCAGCAGTACAGGGAAAGGTGAAGCTTTCTTT. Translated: CASSTGKGEAFF.

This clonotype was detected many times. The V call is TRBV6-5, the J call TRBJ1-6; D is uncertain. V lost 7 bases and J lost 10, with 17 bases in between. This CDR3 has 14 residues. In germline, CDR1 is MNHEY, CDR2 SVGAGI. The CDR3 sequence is CASNNPEEGSPLHF. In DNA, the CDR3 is TGTGCCAGCAACAATCCCGAGGAAGGCTCACCCCTCCACTTT.

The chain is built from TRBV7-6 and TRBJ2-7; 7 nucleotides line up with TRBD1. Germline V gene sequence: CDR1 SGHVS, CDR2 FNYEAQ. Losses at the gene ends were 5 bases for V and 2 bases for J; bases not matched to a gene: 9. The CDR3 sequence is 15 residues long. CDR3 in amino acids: CASSGTGTVAYEQYF. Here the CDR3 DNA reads TGTGCCAGCAGCGGAACCGGGACAGTGGCCTACGAGCAGTACTTC.

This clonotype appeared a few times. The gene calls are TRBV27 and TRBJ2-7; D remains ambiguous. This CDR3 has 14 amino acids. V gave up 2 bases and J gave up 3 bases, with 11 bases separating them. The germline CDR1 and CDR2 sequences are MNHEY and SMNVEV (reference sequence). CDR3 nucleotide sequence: TGTGCCAGCAGTTTAAAGCGACAATTCTACGAGCAGTACTTC. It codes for CASSLKRQFYEQYF.

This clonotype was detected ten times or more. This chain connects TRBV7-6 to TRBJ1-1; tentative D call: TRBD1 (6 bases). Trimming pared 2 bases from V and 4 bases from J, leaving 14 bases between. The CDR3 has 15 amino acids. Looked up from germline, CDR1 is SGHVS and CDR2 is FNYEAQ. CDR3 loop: CASSLFGEGGTEAFF. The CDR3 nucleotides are TGTGCCAGCAGCTTATTCGGGGAAGGGGGCACTGAAGCTTTCTTT.

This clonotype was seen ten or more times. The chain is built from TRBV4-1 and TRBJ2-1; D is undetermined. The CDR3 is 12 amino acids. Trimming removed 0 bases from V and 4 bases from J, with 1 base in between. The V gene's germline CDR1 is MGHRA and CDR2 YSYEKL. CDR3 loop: CASSQEYNEQFF. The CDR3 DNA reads TGCGCCAGCAGCCAAGAGTACAATGAGCAGTTCTTC.

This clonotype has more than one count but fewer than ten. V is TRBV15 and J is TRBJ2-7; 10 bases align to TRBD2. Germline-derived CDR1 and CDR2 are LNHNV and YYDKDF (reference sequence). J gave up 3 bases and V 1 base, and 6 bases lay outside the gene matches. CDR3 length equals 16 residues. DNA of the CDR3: TGTGCCACCAGCAGAGCCCCTACTAGCGGGGTCTACGAGCAGTACTTC. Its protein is CATSRAPTSGVYEQYF.

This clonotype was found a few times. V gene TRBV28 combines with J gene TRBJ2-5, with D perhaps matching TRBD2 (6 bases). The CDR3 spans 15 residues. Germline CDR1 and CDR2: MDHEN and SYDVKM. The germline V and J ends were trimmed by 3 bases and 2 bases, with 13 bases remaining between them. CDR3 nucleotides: TGTGCCAGCAGTTTTGGGGGACTGCTTCAAGAGACCCAGTACTTC. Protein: CASSFGGLLQETQYF. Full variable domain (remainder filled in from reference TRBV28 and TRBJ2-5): DVKVTQSSRYLVKRTGEKVFLECVQDMDHENMFWYRQDPGLGLRLIYFSYDVKMKEKGDIPEGYSVSREKKERFSLILESASTNQTSMYLCASSFGGLLQETQYFGPGTRLLVL.

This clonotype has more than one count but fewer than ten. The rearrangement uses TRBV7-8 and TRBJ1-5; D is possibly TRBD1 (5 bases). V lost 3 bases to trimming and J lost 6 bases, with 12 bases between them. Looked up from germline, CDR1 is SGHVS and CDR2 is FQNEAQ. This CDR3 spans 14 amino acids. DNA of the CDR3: TGTGCCAGCAGCTTCGCGGAGGGGAGTCAGCCCCAGCATTTT. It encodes CASSFAEGSQPQHF.

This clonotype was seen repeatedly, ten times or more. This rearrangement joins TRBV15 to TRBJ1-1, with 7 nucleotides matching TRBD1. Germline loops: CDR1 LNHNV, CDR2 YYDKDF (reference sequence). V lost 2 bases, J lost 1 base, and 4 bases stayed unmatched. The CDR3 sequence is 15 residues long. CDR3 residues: CATSRSPGGNTEAFF. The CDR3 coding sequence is TGTGCCACCAGCAGATCGCCAGGGGGGAACACTGAAGCTTTCTTT.

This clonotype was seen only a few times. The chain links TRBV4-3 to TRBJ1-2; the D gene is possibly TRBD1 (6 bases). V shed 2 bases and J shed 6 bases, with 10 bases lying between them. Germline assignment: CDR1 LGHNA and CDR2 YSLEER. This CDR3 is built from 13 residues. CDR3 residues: CASSQKGVDGYTF. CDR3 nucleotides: TGCGCCAGCAGCCAAAAGGGGGTCGATGGCTACACCTTC.

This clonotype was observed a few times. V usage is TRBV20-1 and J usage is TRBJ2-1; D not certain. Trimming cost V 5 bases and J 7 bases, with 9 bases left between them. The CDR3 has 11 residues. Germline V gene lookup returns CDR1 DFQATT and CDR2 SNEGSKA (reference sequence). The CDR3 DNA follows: TGCAGTGCTCCTTGGCCTAATGAGCAGTTCTTC. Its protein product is CSAPWPNEQFF.

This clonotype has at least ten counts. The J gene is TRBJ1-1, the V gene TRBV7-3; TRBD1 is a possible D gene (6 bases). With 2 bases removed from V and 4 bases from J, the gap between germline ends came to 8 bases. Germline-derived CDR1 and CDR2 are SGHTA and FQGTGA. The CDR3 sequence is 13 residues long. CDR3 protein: CASSLQGPTEAFF. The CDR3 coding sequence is TGTGCCAGCAGCTTACAGGGGCCCACTGAAGCTTTCTTT.

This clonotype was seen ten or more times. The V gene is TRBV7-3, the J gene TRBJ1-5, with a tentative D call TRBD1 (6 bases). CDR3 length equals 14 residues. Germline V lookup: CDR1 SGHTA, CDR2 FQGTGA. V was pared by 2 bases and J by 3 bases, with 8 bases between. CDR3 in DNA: TGTGCCAGCAGCTTACAGGGGCCCAATCAGCCCCAGCATTTT. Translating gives CASSLQGPNQPQHF. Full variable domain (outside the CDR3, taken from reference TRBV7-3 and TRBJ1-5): GAGVSQTPSNKVTEKGKYVELRCDPISGHTALYWYRQSLGQGPEFLIYFQGTGAADDSGLPNDRFFAVRPEGSVSTLKIQRTERGDSAVYLCASSLQGPNQPQHFGDGTRLSIL.

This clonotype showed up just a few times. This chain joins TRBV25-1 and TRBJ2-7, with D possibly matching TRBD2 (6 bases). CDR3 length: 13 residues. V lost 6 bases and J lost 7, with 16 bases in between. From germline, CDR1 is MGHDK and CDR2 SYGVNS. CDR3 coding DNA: TGTGCCAGCAGCCGGGAGCTATATGGAGAGCAGTACTTC. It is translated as CASSRELYGEQYF.

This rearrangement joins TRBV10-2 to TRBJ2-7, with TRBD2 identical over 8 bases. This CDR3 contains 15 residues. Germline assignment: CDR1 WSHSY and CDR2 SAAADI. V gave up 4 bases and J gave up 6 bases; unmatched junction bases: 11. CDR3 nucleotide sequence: TGCGCCAGCAGTGGGGAATCGGCGGGAGGTGGCGAGCAGTACTTC. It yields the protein CASSGESAGGGEQYF.

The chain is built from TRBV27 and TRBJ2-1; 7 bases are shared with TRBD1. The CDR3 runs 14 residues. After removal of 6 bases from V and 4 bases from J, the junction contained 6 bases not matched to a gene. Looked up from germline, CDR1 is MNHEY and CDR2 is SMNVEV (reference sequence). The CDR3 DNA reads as TGTGCCAGCAGATACGGACAGGCGTACAATGAGCAGTTCTTC. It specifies CASRYGQAYNEQFF.

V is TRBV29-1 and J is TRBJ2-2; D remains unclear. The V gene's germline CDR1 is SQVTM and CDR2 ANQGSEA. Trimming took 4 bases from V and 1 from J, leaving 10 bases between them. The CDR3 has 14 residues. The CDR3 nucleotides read TGCAGCGTTGTCGAGAGATTGAACACCGGGGAGCTGTTTTTT. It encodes CSVVERLNTGELFF.

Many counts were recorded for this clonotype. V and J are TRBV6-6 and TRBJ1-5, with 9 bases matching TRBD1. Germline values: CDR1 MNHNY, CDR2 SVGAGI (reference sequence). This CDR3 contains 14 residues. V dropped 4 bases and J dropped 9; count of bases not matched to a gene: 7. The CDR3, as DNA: TGTGCCAGCAGTTGGGACAGGGTCAGCGCGCCCCAGCATTTT. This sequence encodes CASSWDRVSAPQHF.

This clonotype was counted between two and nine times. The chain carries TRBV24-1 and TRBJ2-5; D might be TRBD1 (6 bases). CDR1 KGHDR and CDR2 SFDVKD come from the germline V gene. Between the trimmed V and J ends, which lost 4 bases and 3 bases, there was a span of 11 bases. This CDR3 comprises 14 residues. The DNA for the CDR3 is TGTGCCACCAGTGACCGAGACAGGAAAGAGACCCAGTACTTC. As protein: CATSDRDRKETQYF.

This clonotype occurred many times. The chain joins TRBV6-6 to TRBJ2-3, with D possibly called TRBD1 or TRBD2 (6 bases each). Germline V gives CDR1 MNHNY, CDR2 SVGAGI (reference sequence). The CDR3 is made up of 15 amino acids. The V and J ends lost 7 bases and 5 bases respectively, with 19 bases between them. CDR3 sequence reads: CASNLQGLHQDTQYF. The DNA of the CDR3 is TGTGCCAGCAACCTACAGGGACTTCATCAAGATACGCAGTATTTT.

The CDR3 sequence: CSARKGQGPYNEQFF. CDR3 DNA sequence: TGCAGTGCTAGGAAGGGACAGGGGCCCTACAATGAGCAGTTCTTC. V usage is TRBV20-1 and J usage is TRBJ2-1; 10 nucleotides match TRBD1. The CDR3 consists of 15 residues. From germline, CDR1 is DFQATT and CDR2 SNEGSKA (reference sequence). With V trimmed by 3 bases and J by 2 bases, 4 bases remained unmatched.

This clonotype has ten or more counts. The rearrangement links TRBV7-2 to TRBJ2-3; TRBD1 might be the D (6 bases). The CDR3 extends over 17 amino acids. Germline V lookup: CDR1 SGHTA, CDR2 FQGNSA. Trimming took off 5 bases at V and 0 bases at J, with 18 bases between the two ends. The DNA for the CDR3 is TGTGCCAGCAGCCGCCCGGGACACCGAATTAGCACAGATACGCAGTATTTT. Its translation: CASSRPGHRISTDTQYF.

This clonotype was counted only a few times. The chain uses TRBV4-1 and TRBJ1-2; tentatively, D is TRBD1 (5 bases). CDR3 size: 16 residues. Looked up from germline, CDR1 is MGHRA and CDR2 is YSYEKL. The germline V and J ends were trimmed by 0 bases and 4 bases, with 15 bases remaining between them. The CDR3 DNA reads TGCGCCAGCAGCCAAGAACCCCGGGCAGGGAGCTATGGCTACACCTTC. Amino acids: CASSQEPRAGSYGYTF.